These T cell receptor beta chains were read from a single sample in a study of cytomegalovirus exposure and HLA in healthy donors. TCRdb keeps only in-frame clones here, not all; method: immunoSEQ multiplex PCR. The sample yields 95,000 to 150,000 clones, about four fifths seen once. Material: PBMCs. The source is a woman aged 55-69 years in good health and CMV-seropositive. Each CDR3 is given with its conserved first and last residue. The D gene is left open where the match is weak. Size tells how often a clone was seen (once, few, many) or the class of an expanded clone, and some rows leave it out.

TRBV19	14	NA	TRBJ2-2	NA	CASSSPGDTGELFF	TGTGCCAGTAGTAGTCCGGGAGACACCGGGGAGCTGTTTTTT
TRBV15	17	few	TRBJ1-3	NA	CATSREEGTYSGNTIYF	TGTGCCACCAGCAGAGAGGAGGGAACTTACTCTGGAAACACCATATATTTT
TRBV6-1	13	NA	TRBJ1-2	NA	CASSEFGNYGYTF	TGTGCCAGCAGTGAATTCGGTAACTATGGCTACACCTTC
TRBV7-3	14	NA	TRBJ2-1	NA	CASSHRGPYNEQFF	TGTGCCAGCAGCCACCGTGGGCCCTACAATGAGCAGTTCTTC
TRBV28	11	NA	TRBJ1-1	NA	CASSFLTEAFF	TGTGCCAGCAGTTTCCTCACTGAAGCTTTCTTT
TRBV18	15	NA	TRBJ2-7	NA	CASSPPGGPLYEQYF	TGTGCCAGCTCACCACCCGGGGGACCCCTCTACGAGCAGTACTTC
TRBV12-5	15	once	TRBJ2-7	TRBD1	CASGPGTGGAYEQYF	TGTGCTAGTGGTCCCGGGACAGGGGGGGCCTACGAGCAGTACTTC
TRBV4-3	13	NA	TRBJ1-1	NA	CASSQDILVEAFF	TGCGCCAGCAGCCAAGATATTCTAGTTGAAGCTTTCTTT
TRBV4-3	16	NA	TRBJ2-2	NA	CASSQAGGVSTGELFF	TGCGCCAGCAGCCAAGCGGGGGGCGTTTCCACCGGGGAGCTGTTTTTT
TRBV6-5	14	few	TRBJ1-1	TRBD1	CASSTETGITEAFF	TGTGCCAGCAGCACGGAGACAGGGATCACTGAAGCTTTCTTT
TRBV15	13	NA	TRBJ1-2	TRBD1	CATSRDREYGYTF	TGTGCCACCAGCCGGGACAGGGAGTATGGCTACACCTTC
TRBV11-2	14	few	TRBJ2-3	NA	CASSRTRSADTQYF	TGTGCCAGCAGCCGTACTAGGAGTGCAGATACGCAGTATTTT
TRBV7-3	16	NA	TRBJ2-7	NA	CASSFGSGGAAAEQYF	TGTGCCAGCAGCTTTGGAAGTGGGGGGGCTGCCGCCGAGCAGTACTTC
TRBV4-2	14	NA	TRBJ1-2	NA	CASSQSEIAYGYTF	TGTGCCAGCAGCCAATCCGAAATCGCGTATGGCTACACCTTC
TRBV5-4	17	NA	TRBJ2-2	NA	CASSLGGSVLNTGELFF	TGTGCCAGCAGCTTGGGCGGCTCCGTCTTGAACACCGGGGAGCTGTTTTTT
TRBV5-3	15	NA	TRBJ2-3	NA	CARSLREGGTDTQYF	TGTGCCAGAAGCTTAAGGGAAGGGGGCACAGATACGCAGTATTTT
TRBV7-2	15	NA	TRBJ2-5	TRBD2	CASSLTGGPRETQYF	TGTGCCAGCAGCTTGACGGGAGGGCCTCGGGAGACCCAGTACTTC
TRBV4-1	14	NA	TRBJ2-7	TRBD1	CASSQQQGPYEQYF	TGCGCCAGCAGCCAACAACAGGGGCCCTACGAGCAGTACTTC
TRBV25-1	13	NA	TRBJ2-7	TRBD2	CASRESGRYEQYF	TGTGCCAGCAGGGAGAGCGGGAGGTACGAGCAGTACTTC
TRBV11-2	14	NA	TRBJ2-1	NA	CASSSRIGIREQFF	TGTGCCAGCAGCTCTAGAATAGGTATCCGTGAGCAGTTCTTC
TRBV9	15	NA	TRBJ1-5	NA	CASSVDGRMDQPQHF	TGTGCCAGCAGCGTAGATGGCAGGATGGATCAGCCCCAGCATTTT
TRBV11-2	13	once	TRBJ2-7	TRBD2	CASGLAGGTEQYF	TGTGCCAGCGGGCTAGCGGGAGGCACCGAGCAGTACTTC